This T cell receptor (beta chain) was sequenced in a study of T cell repertoires in cytomegalovirus infection (dated by TCRdb to between 2017 and 2020). Concerning the study at large: Donor HLA type was relevant to the analysis, because carriage of CMV infection together with the matching HLA type was indicated by public TCR beta signatures.

This clonotype occurred a few times. What this receptor recognizes is not known. No much larger clone exists at a distance of one base, and base qualities are not known. Paper-wide results and their limitations: In the ex vivo response, HLA-C-restricted CMV-specific TCR beta clonotypes were dominant, and in two of eight donors the single most frequent clonotype came from this HLA-C-restricted group. In both this cohort and an independent approximately 400-donor cohort, the cumulative frequency of public TCR beta family members distinguished carriers of CMV infection plus the relevant HLA type.

TCRdb names Illumina HiSeq 1500 as the instrument used. The raw public data were reprocessed by TCRdb itself: fastp quality trimming at Q25, MiXCR clonotype calling, in-frame beta chains only. CDR3 protein duplicates are merged, each entry listing the most common genes and DNA. Counted in this sample were under 600,000 distinct CDR3 sequences; about 17% of them appeared once. Roughly a quarter of the sample is in the top ten clones. This TCR came from a human donor in good health (CMV status not recorded). Some clones in this sample may be carry-over from other donors' samples. Material for sequencing was CD8+ T cells from PBMCs.

The CDR3: CASSYEDVGSGNTIYF. The DNA sequence is as follows: TGTGCCAGCAGTTACGAGGATGTAGGCTCTGGAAACACCATATATTTT. The V gene is TRBV6-6 and the J gene is TRBJ1-3, with no confident D gene call. Per the germline V gene (reference sequence), MNHNY is the CDR1 and SVGAGI is the CDR2. Counted from cysteine to phenylalanine, this CDR3 has 16 amino acids. Just CDR3 DNA is preserved here, 48 bases in frame from base 1. Between the V and J ends, shortened by 2 bases and 0 bases respectively, the junction contains 11 bases.